What follows describes a single T cell receptor (beta chain). Its target is not known. With a J-beta primer mix and a sample-barcoded 5' primer, a second PCR ran about 7 to 12 cycles. TCRdb processed the 5' RACE reads anew with MiXCR; each CDR3 protein has one entry. The sample holds about 1.7 million distinct CDR3 sequences, about 28% seen once. These data belong to a study of blood T cells in healthy people across ages. CDR1 is DFQATT, CDR2 SNEGSKA, per germline (reference sequence). V dropped 3 bases and J dropped 8 bases, with 11 bases sitting between them. The CDR3 is made up of 13 amino acids. Study-level findings and limits: Researchers said unsorted PBMCs prevented a conclusive naive versus antigen-experienced comparison.

The V call is TRBV20-1, the J call TRBJ1-6; possible D gene TRBD1, 5 bases. The sequence came from a woman between 25 and 40 years old in good health. The sequenced sample was blood. Here the CDR3 reads CSASVGGYSPLHF. CDR3 bases: TGCAGTGCTAGTGTGGGGGGGTATTCACCCCTCCACTTT.